This TCR beta chain was retrieved from a study of blood T cell repertoires in COVID-19. On the study more broadly: The samples span acute and convalescent COVID-19 from the United States, Italy and Spain.

The sample holds a few counts of this clone. Original processing methods: Nucleated cell counts were estimated from reference gene primer amplification. The protocol was immunoSEQ multiplex PCR, while the TCRdb copy is restricted to in-frame clones and leaves out a portion. Clonal size and the V and J genes are those of that table, whereas D and trimming came from the DNA. This repertoire shows 150,000 or so clones, nearly 70% found once; its top ten account for approximately 2%. CDR1 is LNHDA and CDR2 is SQIVND in the germline V gene (reference sequence). The CDR3 runs to 12 residues. Deletions cut 8 bases from V and 4 bases from J, with 11 bases between.

V is TRBV19 and J is TRBJ2-5; D might be TRBD2 (6 bases). Input material: peripheral blood. The TCR sequence derives from a woman aged 70-85 years with acute or convalescent COVID-19. CDR3 sequence (DNA): TGTGCCAGTGGATGGAGGGGAGAGACCCAGTACTTC. Translating it yields CASGWRGETQYF.